This T cell receptor beta chain was captured in a study of T cell responses to AZD1222 COVID-19 vaccine. The assay was immunoSEQ multiplex PCR, and TCRdb's table has in-frame clones only and misses some. The sample lists some 90,000 clones; roughly nine tenths were seen once. Germline lookup yields CDR1 PRHDT and CDR2 FYEKMQ (reference sequence). V lost 4 bases to trimming and J lost 3 bases; unmatched junction nucleotides: 8. The CDR3 totals 15 residues. As regards this clone: Its antigen is undetermined.

Study-wide results and caveats: Reportedly, nearly half the spike-specific TCRs target unmutated variant regions.

Sequenced material: peripheral blood, taken on day 0 of AZD1222 vaccination. This receptor was identified in an adult in good health. The gene calls are TRBV13 and TRBJ1-1; TRBD1 matches 7 bases. The CDR3 nucleotides read TGTGCCAGCAGCTCCAGGGGGATTGGGGACACTGAAGCTTTCTTT. As protein: CASSSRGIGDTEAFF.